These 6 T cell receptor beta chains originate from one sample sequenced in a study of blood T cell repertoires in COVID-19. The table came from immunoSEQ multiplex PCR; TCRdb's copy has only in-frame clones and leaves some out. The sample has 50,000 or so clones, about nine tenths seen once. Material for sequencing was peripheral blood. The receptors originated from an older man with acute or convalescent COVID-19.

This clone was detected only a few times. This sequence joins TRBV3-1 (or the pseudogene TRBV3-2) and TRBJ2-1, with TRBD2 identical over 10 bases. V dropped 4 bases and J dropped 7; count of bases not matched to a gene: 7. CDR1 is LGHDT and CDR2 is YNNKEL in the germline V gene (reference sequence). This CDR3 has 15 residues. The CDR3 here is CASSPPGLARNEQFF. In DNA form, the CDR3 reads TGTGCCAGCAGCCCACCGGGACTAGCGCGGAATGAGCAGTTCTTC.

The chain links TRBV2 to TRBJ2-7; D not certain. The germline V and J ends were trimmed by 4 bases and 9 bases, with 13 bases remaining between them. This CDR3 is 12 amino acids long. CDR1 is SNHLY and CDR2 is FYNNEI in the germline V gene. CDR3 protein: CASSVIDTGQYV. The CDR3, as DNA: TGTGCCAGCAGTGTCATAGATACCGGGCAGTACGTC.

This clone occurred once. For the CDR3, the DNA is TGTGCCAGCAGCTTAGTTGGAACAGGGGGCACTGAAGCTTTCTTT. It encodes CASSLVGTGGTEAFF. The chain carries TRBV7-2 and TRBJ1-1; 8 nucleotides agree with TRBD1. Trimming took 1 base from V and 4 from J; bases not matched to a gene: 5. Germline loops: CDR1 SGHTA, CDR2 FQGNSA. CDR3 size: 15 residues.

The CDR3: CASMEGNQPQHF. The CDR3 DNA follows: TGTGCCAGCATGGAGGGCAATCAGCCCCAGCATTTT. The chain carries TRBV12-3 or TRBV12-4 and TRBJ1-5; D gene ambiguous. V was cut by 7 bases and J by 2 bases, with 6 bases left in between. CDR3 length: 12 residues.

The chain has TRBV3-1 (or the pseudogene TRBV3-2) and TRBJ2-7; D unresolved. Trimming took off 2 bases at V and 2 bases at J, with 7 bases between the two ends. This CDR3 comprises 13 residues. Germline V CDR1 and CDR2: LGHDT, YNNKEL (reference sequence). CDR3 in DNA: TGTGCCAGCAGCCAATCCCCCGCCTACGAGCAGTACGTC. Protein: CASSQSPAYEQYV.

The chain couples TRBV3-1 (or the pseudogene TRBV3-2) to TRBJ1-5; D is unclear. V was trimmed by 1 base and J by 4 bases, leaving 14 bases between them. The CDR3 loop spans 16 amino acids. The germline gives CDR1 LGHDT, CDR2 YNNKEL (reference sequence). The CDR3 here is CASSQVGAGNNQPQHF. The CDR3 bases are TGTGCCAGCAGCCAAGTGGGTGCAGGAAATAATCAGCCCCAGCATTTT.